Listed here are 25 T cell receptor beta chains from one sample, sequenced in a study of control samples from healthy donors and cancer patients. Sequencing was performed with immunoSEQ multiplex PCR; in TCRdb, only in-frame clones are kept and a portion is missing. The profile shows some 74,000 clones, nearly 90% of them singletons. Specimen: blood. The receptor source for this set is a woman aged 45-59 years in good health.

The chain links TRBV2 to TRBJ2-2; 7 bases fit TRBD1. With V trimmed by 7 bases and J by 4 bases, 9 bases remained unmatched. This CDR3 comprises 15 residues. Germline CDR1 SNHLY, CDR2 FYNNEI. The CDR3, as DNA: TGTGCCAGCAACCCACGGGACAGTATCACCGGGGAGCTGTTTTTT. Translating it yields CASNPRDSITGELFF.

A single count supports this clone. The gene calls are TRBV27 and TRBJ1-6; TRBD1 is a possible D gene (5 bases). This CDR3 is 18 amino acids long. Trimming removed 1 base from V and 0 bases from J, with 13 bases in between. Germline V gene data show CDR1 as MNHEY and CDR2 as SMNVEV (reference sequence). The CDR3, as DNA: TGTGCCAGCAGTTTATTAGTTTCTGGGGCCTCCTATAATTCACCCCTCCACTTT. Encoded protein: CASSLLVSGASYNSPLHF.

The chain couples TRBV27 to TRBJ1-1; D call uncertain. The germline CDR1 and CDR2 sequences are MNHEY and SMNVEV (reference sequence). The CDR3 runs 14 residues. Trimming stripped 4 bases from V and 6 bases from J, with 15 bases between. CDR3 in DNA: TGTGCCAGCAGTTCCTCTCTTGGAAGTCCTGAAGCTTTCTTT. Translation gives CASSSSLGSPEAFF.

V and J are TRBV28 and TRBJ2-3; no reliable D call. Germline lookup yields CDR1 MDHEN and CDR2 SYDVKM. The CDR3 totals 13 residues. Trimming pared 7 bases from V and 3 bases from J, leaving 11 bases between. DNA of the CDR3: TGTGCCAGCAATCCGCCCGCGACAGATACGCAGTATTTT. This codes for CASNPPATDTQYF.

The chain carries TRBV4-2 and TRBJ1-6, with D possibly TRBD1 on 6 matching bases. The CDR3 spans 15 residues. CDR1 LGHNA and CDR2 YNFKEQ come from the germline V gene. The V gene lost 4 bases and the J gene lost 7 bases, with 14 bases spanning the gap. The CDR3 here is CASSPNTGTNSPLHF. DNA for the CDR3: TGTGCCAGCAGCCCTAACACAGGGACGAATTCACCCCTCCACTTT.

The chain recombines TRBV6-4 with TRBJ2-3, with D possibly being TRBD2 (7 bases). V was shortened by 3 bases and J by 3 bases, with 10 bases between the two germline ends. The germline V gene has CDR1 MRHNA and CDR2 SNTAGT. This CDR3 is built from 14 residues. The CDR3 protein is CASSEGGLTDTQYF. The CDR3 region has the DNA TGTGCCAGCAGTGAGGGGGGGCTGACAGATACGCAGTATTTT.

The rearrangement uses TRBV2 and TRBJ2-3; 10 nucleotides agree with TRBD1. Germline values: CDR1 SNHLY, CDR2 FYNNEI. J was trimmed by 2 bases and V by 11 bases; bases with no gene match: 4. The CDR3 loop spans 13 amino acids. The CDR3 bases are TGTGCCGGGACAGGGGAGGCCACAGATACGCAGTATTTT. This sequence encodes CAGTGEATDTQYF.

This clone was observed a handful of times. This chain connects TRBV7-7 to TRBJ1-5, with D uncertain. Trimming pared 3 bases from V and 7 bases from J, leaving 10 bases between. CDR3 length: 13 amino acids. Germline loops: CDR1 SSHAT, CDR2 FNYEAQ (reference sequence). CDR3 sequence: CASSFLRRQPQHF. CDR3 nucleotides: TGTGCCAGCAGCTTTTTGAGGCGCCAGCCCCAGCATTTT.

This clone was seen only a few times. V gene TRBV28 combines with J gene TRBJ1-2, with D possibly matching TRBD1 (5 bases). The ends were cut back, 4 bases at V and 4 bases at J, with 10 bases in the middle. Germline V gene data show CDR1 as MDHEN and CDR2 as SYDVKM. The CDR3 consists of 13 residues. The CDR3 DNA reads TGTGCCAGCAGTTCGAACACAGGCTATGGCTACACCTTC. The encoded protein is CASSSNTGYGYTF.

The genes are TRBV11-2 and TRBJ1-2; perhaps TRBD1 as D (5 bases). CDR3 length: 16 residues. Trimming took off 2 bases at V and 2 bases at J, with 15 bases between the two ends. The germline V gene encodes CDR1 SGHAT and CDR2 FQNNGV. The CDR3 bases are TGTGCCAGCAGCTTACGTGGGGACCGAAGAAACTATGGCTACACCTTC. Protein sequence: CASSLRGDRRNYGYTF.

CDR3 sequence: CSVGGMNTEAFF. CDR3 in DNA: TGCAGCGTTGGCGGCATGAACACTGAAGCTTTCTTT. The J gene is TRBJ1-1, the V gene TRBV29-1; D not resolved. Trimming pared 4 bases from V and 0 bases from J, leaving 6 bases between. Germline-derived CDR1 and CDR2 are SQVTM and ANQGSEA. This CDR3 contains 12 residues. The whole variable domain, remainder taken from reference TRBV29-1 and TRBJ1-1, is SAVISQKPSRDICQRGTSLTIQCQVDSQVTMMFWYRQQPGQSLTLIATANQGSEATYESGFVIDKFPISRPNLTFSTLTVSNMSPEDSSIYLCSVGGMNTEAFFGQGTRLTVV.

The chain carries TRBV10-1 and TRBJ2-3; tentatively, D is TRBD2 (5 bases). V was trimmed by 5 bases and J by 2 bases, leaving 11 bases between them. Germline CDR1 is WNHNN and CDR2 is SYGVQD (reference sequence). There are 14 residues in the CDR3. The CDR3: CASSTGELTDTQYF. As DNA, the CDR3 is TGCGCCAGCAGTACCGGGGAACTCACAGATACGCAGTATTTT.

The chain has TRBV3-1 (or the pseudogene TRBV3-2) and TRBJ1-2; TRBD1 is a possible D gene (5 bases). The CDR3 has 13 residues. Germline V gives CDR1 LGHDT, CDR2 YNNKEL (reference sequence). V gave up 0 bases and J gave up 8 bases, with 10 bases separating them. The CDR3 bases are TGTGCCAGCAGCCAAGATGGGGGGGACGGCTACACCTTC. It translates to CASSQDGGDGYTF.

The V gene is TRBV7-9, the J gene TRBJ2-3; D call uncertain. Germline V gene data show CDR1 as SEHNR and CDR2 as FQNEAQ (reference sequence). Trimming pared 3 bases from V and 4 bases from J, leaving 5 bases between. CDR3 size: 12 residues. CDR3 coding DNA: TGTGCCAGCAGCTTCAGTCCAGATACGCAGTATTTT. It codes for CASSFSPDTQYF.

This clone has a single count. The chain combines TRBV5-5 with TRBJ1-4; D remains ambiguous. Germline-derived CDR1 and CDR2 are SGHKS and YYEKEE (reference sequence). The V gene lost 2 bases and the J gene lost 0 bases, with 5 bases spanning the gap. The CDR3 runs to 14 residues. Here the CDR3 reads CASSFGSTNEKLFF. CDR3 sequence (DNA): TGTGCCAGCAGCTTCGGCTCAACTAATGAAAAACTGTTTTTT.

This sequence joins TRBV5-1 and TRBJ1-6; D is unclear. Germline V lookup: CDR1 SGHRS, CDR2 YFSETQ. Trimming removed 2 bases at V and 0 bases at J, with 6 bases between. CDR3 size: 15 residues. The CDR3 sequence is CASSFSGSYNSPLHF. In DNA, the CDR3 is TGCGCCAGCAGCTTCAGCGGCTCCTATAATTCACCCCTCCACTTT.

The CDR3 spells CASIRDRTNNEQFF. CDR3 nucleotide sequence: TGTGCCAGCATCAGGGACAGGACAAACAATGAGCAGTTCTTC. The chain couples TRBV2 to TRBJ2-1; 8 positions match TRBD1. The V gene end was trimmed by 7 bases and the J gene end by 5 bases; junction bases not matched to a gene: 7. The CDR3 is 14 amino acids. Germline lookup yields CDR1 SNHLY and CDR2 FYNNEI.

This clone has just one count. The rearrangement links TRBV11-2 to TRBJ2-1, with a tentative D call TRBD2 (6 bases). V lost 5 bases and J 4 bases, leaving 12 bases between the germline ends. Germline V CDR1 and CDR2: SGHAT, FQNNGV. This CDR3 is built from 14 residues. DNA of the CDR3: TGTGCCAGCAGCCCCGTCGGGGGTTACAATGAGCAGTTCTTC. It translates to CASSPVGGYNEQFF.

This chain links TRBV18 with TRBJ1-1, with D possibly being TRBD1 (5 bases). The CDR3 spans 16 residues. V dropped 1 base and J dropped 1 base, with 13 bases sitting between them. Germline CDR1 and CDR2: KGHSH and LQKENI. CDR3 in DNA: TGTGCCAGCTCACCACGGGCGGATGGGGGGAACACTGAAGCTTTCTTT. Amino acid sequence: CASSPRADGGNTEAFF.

This clone has just one count. V is TRBV5-6 and J is TRBJ1-6; possible D gene TRBD1, 6 bases. The CDR3 runs to 13 residues. V lost 4 bases to trimming and J lost 7 bases, with 9 bases between them. Germline CDR1 is SGHDT and CDR2 is YYEEEE. The CDR3 spells CASSRTENSPLHF. The CDR3 nucleotides read TGTGCCAGCAGCAGGACAGAGAATTCACCCCTCCACTTT.

J is TRBJ1-1 and V is TRBV14, with a weak D call TRBD1 (5 bases). Germline values: CDR1 SGHDN, CDR2 FVKESK. Trimming removed 5 bases at V and 4 bases at J, with 14 bases between. The CDR3 length is 14 residues. As DNA, the CDR3 is TGTGCCAGCAGCTACTTGGTGGGGGGCACTGAAGCTTTCTTT. This translates into CASSYLVGGTEAFF.

The J gene is TRBJ2-7, the V gene TRBV11-2, with D possibly matching TRBD2 (5 bases). This CDR3 comprises 14 residues. Germline loops: CDR1 SGHAT, CDR2 FQNNGV. V was trimmed by 1 base and J by 6 bases, leaving 13 bases between them. The DNA of the CDR3 is TGTGCCAGCAGCTTAGTTAACGGGGTGGGCGAGCAGTACTTC. Its translation is CASSLVNGVGEQYF. The complete variable domain, with remaining parts taken from reference TRBV11-2 and TRBJ2-7, reads EAGVAQSPRYKIIEKRQSVAFWCNPISGHATLYWYQQILGQGPKLLIQFQNNGVVDDSQLPKDRFSAERLKGVDSTLKIQPAKLEDSAVYLCASSLVNGVGEQYFGPGTRLTVT.

The rearrangement links TRBV6-6 to TRBJ1-6; TRBD1 matches 8 bases. CDR3 length equals 15 residues. Per the germline V gene, CDR1 is MNHNY and CDR2 is SVGAGI (reference sequence). V was clipped by 4 bases and J by 7 bases; unmatched bases: 6. The CDR3 here is CASSSGQGGNSPLHF. CDR3 coding DNA: TGTGCCAGCAGTTCCGGACAGGGTGGGAATTCACCCCTCCACTTT.

This chain joins TRBV12-5 and TRBJ1-4, with D unclear. Germline V gene data show CDR1 as LGHNT and CDR2 as FRNRAP. CDR3 length: 12 residues. Trimming shortened V by 6 bases and J by 4 bases, and 6 bases separated the two germline ends. The CDR3 DNA is TGTGCTAGTGGACTAAATAATGAAAAACTGTTTTTT. This codes for CASGLNNEKLFF.

CDR3 amino acids: CASSYKLAGGLPGPTDTQYF. The CDR3 DNA reads TGTGCCAGTAGCTATAAACTAGCGGGGGGACTCCCAGGACCCACAGATACGCAGTATTTT. This chain connects TRBV19 to TRBJ2-3, with TRBD2 matching 12 bases. The CDR3 consists of 20 residues. The germline CDR1 and CDR2 sequences are LNHDA and SQIVND (reference sequence). V dropped 6 bases and J dropped 2; count of bases not matched to a gene: 18.